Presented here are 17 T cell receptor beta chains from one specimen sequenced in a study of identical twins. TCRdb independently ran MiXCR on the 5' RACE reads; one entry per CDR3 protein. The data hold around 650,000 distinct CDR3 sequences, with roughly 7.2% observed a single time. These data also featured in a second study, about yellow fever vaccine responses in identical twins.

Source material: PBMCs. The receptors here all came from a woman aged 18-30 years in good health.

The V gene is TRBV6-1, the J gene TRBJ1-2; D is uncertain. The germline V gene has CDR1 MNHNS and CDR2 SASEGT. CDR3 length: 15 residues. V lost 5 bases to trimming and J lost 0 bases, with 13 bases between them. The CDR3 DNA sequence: TGTGCCAGCAGTATCAGGAGTACAGCTAACTATGGCTACACCTTC. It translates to CASSIRSTANYGYTF.

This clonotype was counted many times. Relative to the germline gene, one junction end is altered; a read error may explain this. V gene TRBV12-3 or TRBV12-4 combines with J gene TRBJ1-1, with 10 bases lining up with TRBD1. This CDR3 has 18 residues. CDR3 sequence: CASTLAEGQGRWGTEAFF. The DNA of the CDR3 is TGTGCCAGCACTTTAGCGGAGGGACAGGGGCGTTGGGGCACTGAAGCTTTCTTT.

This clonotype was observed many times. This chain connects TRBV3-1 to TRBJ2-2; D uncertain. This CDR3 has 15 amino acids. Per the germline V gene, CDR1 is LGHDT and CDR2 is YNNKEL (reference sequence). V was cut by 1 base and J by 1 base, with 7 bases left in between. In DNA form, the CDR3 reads TGTGCCAGCAGCCAAGCTCAGCTGAACACCGGGGAGCTGTTTTTT. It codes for CASSQAQLNTGELFF.

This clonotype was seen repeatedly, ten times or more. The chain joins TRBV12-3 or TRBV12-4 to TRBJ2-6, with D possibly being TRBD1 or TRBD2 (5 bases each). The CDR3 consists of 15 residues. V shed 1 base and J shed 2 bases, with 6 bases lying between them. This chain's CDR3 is CASSLVGAGANVLTF. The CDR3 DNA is TGTGCCAGCAGTTTAGTGGGGGCTGGGGCCAACGTCCTGACTTTC.

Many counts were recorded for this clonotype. The CDR3 region is CAKRPSRDEQFF. In DNA, the CDR3 is TGTGCCAAGAGGCCCTCACGGGATGAGCAGTTCTTC. V and J are TRBV2 and TRBJ2-1; D is unresolved. CDR1 and CDR2 (germline): SNHLY, FYNNEI. The CDR3 covers 12 residues. Trimming shortened V by 10 bases and J by 8 bases, and 15 bases separated the two germline ends.

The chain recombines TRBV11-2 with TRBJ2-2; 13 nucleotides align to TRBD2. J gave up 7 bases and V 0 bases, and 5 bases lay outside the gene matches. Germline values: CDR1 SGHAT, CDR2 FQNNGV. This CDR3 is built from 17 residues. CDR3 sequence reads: CASSLELAGGPSGELFF. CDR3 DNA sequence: TGTGCCAGCAGCTTAGAACTAGCGGGGGGGCCTAGCGGGGAGCTGTTTTTT.

The CDR3 spells CASSLSSSVLNEQYV. The DNA for the CDR3 is TGTGCCAGCAGCTTAAGCTCCTCCGTTTTGAACGAGCAGTACGTC. The chain recombines TRBV11-2 with TRBJ2-7; D uncertain. V dropped 2 bases and J dropped 5 bases, with 16 bases sitting between them. The length of the CDR3 is 15 residues. Germline values: CDR1 SGHAT, CDR2 FQNNGV.

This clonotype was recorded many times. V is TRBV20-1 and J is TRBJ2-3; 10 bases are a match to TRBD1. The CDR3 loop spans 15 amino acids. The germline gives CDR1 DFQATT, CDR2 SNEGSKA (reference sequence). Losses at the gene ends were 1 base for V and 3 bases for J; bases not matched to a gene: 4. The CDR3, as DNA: TGCAGTGCTAGAGCCCCGGGACAGGGGACAGATACGCAGTATTTT. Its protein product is CSARAPGQGTDTQYF.

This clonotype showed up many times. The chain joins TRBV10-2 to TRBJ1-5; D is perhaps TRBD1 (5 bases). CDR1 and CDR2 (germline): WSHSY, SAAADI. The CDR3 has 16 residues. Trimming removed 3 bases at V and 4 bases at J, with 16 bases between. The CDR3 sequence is CASSEGRGLRNQPQHF. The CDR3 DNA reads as TGCGCCAGCAGTGAAGGTAGGGGTTTGAGAAATCAGCCCCAGCATTTT.

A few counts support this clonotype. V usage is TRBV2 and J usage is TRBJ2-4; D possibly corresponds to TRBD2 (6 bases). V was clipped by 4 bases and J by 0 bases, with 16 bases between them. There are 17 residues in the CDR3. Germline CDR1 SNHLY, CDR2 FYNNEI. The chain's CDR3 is CASSAGLFQLAKNIQYF. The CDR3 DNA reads TGTGCCAGCAGTGCTGGACTATTCCAACTAGCCAAAAACATTCAGTACTTC.

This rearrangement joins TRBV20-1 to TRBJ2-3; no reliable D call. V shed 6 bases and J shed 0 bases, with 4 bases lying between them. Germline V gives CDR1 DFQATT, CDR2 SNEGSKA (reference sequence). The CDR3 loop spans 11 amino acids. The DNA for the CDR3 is TGCAGTGCCCCGAGCACAGATACGCAGTATTTT. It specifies CSAPSTDTQYF.

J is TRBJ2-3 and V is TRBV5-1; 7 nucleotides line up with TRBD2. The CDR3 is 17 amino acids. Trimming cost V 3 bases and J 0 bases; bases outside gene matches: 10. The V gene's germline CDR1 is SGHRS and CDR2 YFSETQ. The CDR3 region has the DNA TGCGCCAGCAGCTCGGGGGGAGTCCTCCCTAGCACAGATACGCAGTATTTT. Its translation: CASSSGGVLPSTDTQYF.

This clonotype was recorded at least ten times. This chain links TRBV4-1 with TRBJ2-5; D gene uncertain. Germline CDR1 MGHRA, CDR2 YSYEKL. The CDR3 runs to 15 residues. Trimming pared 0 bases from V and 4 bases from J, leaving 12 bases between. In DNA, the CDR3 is TGCGCCAGCAGCCAAGAAGACACCATGGGAGAGACCCAGTACTTC. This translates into CASSQEDTMGETQYF.

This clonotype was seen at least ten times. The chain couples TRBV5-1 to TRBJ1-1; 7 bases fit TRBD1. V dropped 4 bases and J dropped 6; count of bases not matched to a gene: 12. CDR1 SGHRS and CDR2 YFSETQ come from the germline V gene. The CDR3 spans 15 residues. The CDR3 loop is CASSPQTGIWAEAFF. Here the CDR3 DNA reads TGCGCCAGCAGCCCACAGACAGGGATTTGGGCTGAAGCTTTCTTT.

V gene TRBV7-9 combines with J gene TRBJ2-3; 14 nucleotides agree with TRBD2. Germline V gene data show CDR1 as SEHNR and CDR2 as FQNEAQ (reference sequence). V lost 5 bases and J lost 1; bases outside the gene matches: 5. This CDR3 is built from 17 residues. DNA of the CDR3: TGTGCCAGCAGCCCCAAGGGACTAGCGGGGGGCACAGATACGCAGTATTTT. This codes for CASSPKGLAGGTDTQYF.

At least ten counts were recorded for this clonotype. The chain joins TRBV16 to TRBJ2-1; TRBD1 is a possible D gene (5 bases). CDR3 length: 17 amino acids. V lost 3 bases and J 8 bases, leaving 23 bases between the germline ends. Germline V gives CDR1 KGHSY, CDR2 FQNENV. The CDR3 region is CASSQFPQGSGKDEQFF. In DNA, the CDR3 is TGTGCCAGCAGCCAGTTCCCCCAGGGAAGTGGGAAGGATGAGCAGTTCTTC.

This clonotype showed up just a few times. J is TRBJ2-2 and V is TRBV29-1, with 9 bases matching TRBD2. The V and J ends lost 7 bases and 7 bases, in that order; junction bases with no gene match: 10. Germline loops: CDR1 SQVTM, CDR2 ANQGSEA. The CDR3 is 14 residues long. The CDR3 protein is CSARAGGGGGELFF. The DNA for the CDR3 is TGCAGCGCACGAGCGGGAGGCGGGGGCGGGGAGCTGTTTTTT.